This is a list of T cell receptor beta chains from one sample in a study of regulatory T cells in long-lasting Graves disease. TCRdb re-called the multiplex PCR reads through MiXCR, storing one row per CDR3 protein. The table records about 290,000 distinct CDR3 sequences, roughly a fifth of them present only once. The sample was peripheral blood mononuclear cells (PBMCs), taken when the disease was refractory, from a patient treated with antithyroid drugs. These receptors originate from a female donor with Graves disease. The CDR3 runs from the conserved cysteine through the conserved F or W. Each record gives: V gene, clone size, CDR3 length, D gene, J gene, CDR3 DNA, CDR3 protein. The D gene is left open where the match is weak. The size of a clone is reported for some rows only, either as once, few or many, or as a class for expanded clones.

v_call: TRBV29-1; clone_size: once; cdr3_length: 13; d_call: .; j_call: TRBJ2-5; cdr3_nt: TGCAGCGTTGAAGATCGAGGAGTAGAGACCCAGCACTTC; cdr3_aa: CSVEDRGVETQHF
v_call: TRBV30; clone_size: many; cdr3_length: 11; d_call: .; j_call: TRBJ1-2; cdr3_nt: TGTGCCTGGAGTGGGAGCTATGGCTACACCTTC; cdr3_aa: CAWSGSYGYTF
v_call: TRBV13; clone_size: many; cdr3_length: 16; d_call: .; j_call: TRBJ1-1; cdr3_nt: TGTGCCAGCAGCTTAGAGTACGGCCGGAGAGGCACTGAAGCTTTCTTT; cdr3_aa: CASSLEYGRRGTEAFF
v_call: TRBV5-1; clone_size: many; cdr3_length: 15; d_call: .; j_call: TRBJ1-5; cdr3_nt: TGCGCCAGCAGCTTGCACGGGGGGGCCGATCAGCCCCAGCATTTT; cdr3_aa: CASSLHGGADQPQHF
v_call: TRBV10-3; clone_size: .; cdr3_length: 15; d_call: .; j_call: TRBJ2-6; cdr3_nt: TGTGCCATCAGTATAGAGTTCTCTGGGGCCAACGTCCTGACTTTC; cdr3_aa: CAISIEFSGANVLTF
v_call: TRBV6-2/TRBV6-3; clone_size: .; cdr3_length: 20; d_call: .; j_call: TRBJ2-2; cdr3_nt: TGTGCCAGCAGTCAACGGGCAGGGCCGGCTGGCGGGGCGAACACCGGGGAGCTGTTTTTT; cdr3_aa: CASSQRAGPAGGANTGELFF
v_call: TRBV28; clone_size: many; cdr3_length: 16; d_call: TRBD2; j_call: TRBJ2-5; cdr3_nt: TGTGCCAGCAGCCCTTATAGCGGGAGAACTCGGGAGACCCAGTACTTC; cdr3_aa: CASSPYSGRTRETQYF
v_call: TRBV6-1; clone_size: many; cdr3_length: 16; d_call: TRBD1; j_call: TRBJ1-6; cdr3_nt: TGTGCCAGCAGTCTCCGACAGGGGGCTAATAATTCACCCCTCCACTTT; cdr3_aa: CASSLRQGANNSPLHF
v_call: TRBV28; clone_size: many; cdr3_length: 17; d_call: TRBD2; j_call: TRBJ2-5; cdr3_nt: TGTGCCAGCAGTTTAAACCCCAAGACTAGCCCTCAAGAGACCCAGTACTTC; cdr3_aa: CASSLNPKTSPQETQYF
v_call: TRBV18; clone_size: few; cdr3_length: 15; d_call: .; j_call: TRBJ1-4; cdr3_nt: TGTGCCAGCTCACCAAGCGGGGGCCGGGATGAAAAACTGTTTTTT; cdr3_aa: CASSPSGGRDEKLFF
v_call: TRBV20-1; clone_size: few; cdr3_length: 12; d_call: .; j_call: TRBJ1-1; cdr3_nt: TGCAGTGCTAGAGATCAAAAGAGGAAAGCTTTCTTT; cdr3_aa: CSARDQKRKAFF
v_call: TRBV18; clone_size: .; cdr3_length: 14; d_call: .; j_call: TRBJ2-7; cdr3_nt: TGTGCCAGCTCACCTCTAGACGGATACTACGAGCAGTACTTC; cdr3_aa: CASSPLDGYYEQYF
v_call: TRBV7-2; clone_size: few; cdr3_length: 18; d_call: TRBD1; j_call: TRBJ2-3; cdr3_nt: TGTGCCAGCAGCTTAAGCGGCGTGGGGACAGCCTTCACAGATACGCAGTATTTT; cdr3_aa: CASSLSGVGTAFTDTQYF
v_call: TRBV3-1; clone_size: .; cdr3_length: 15; d_call: .; j_call: TRBJ1-2; cdr3_nt: TGTGCCAGCAGCCAAGATTTCTTGAGTAACTATGGCTACACCTTC; cdr3_aa: CASSQDFLSNYGYTF
v_call: TRBV29-1; clone_size: many; cdr3_length: 13; d_call: .; j_call: TRBJ2-7; cdr3_nt: TGCAGCGTTGAAATTGGTGGGACTTACGAGCAGTACTTC; cdr3_aa: CSVEIGGTYEQYF
v_call: TRBV7-2; clone_size: many; cdr3_length: 13; d_call: .; j_call: TRBJ1-4; cdr3_nt: TGTGCCAGCAGCTTTTTGCCTAATGAAAAACTGTTTTTT; cdr3_aa: CASSFLPNEKLFF
v_call: TRBV18; clone_size: many; cdr3_length: 13; d_call: .; j_call: TRBJ1-1; cdr3_nt: TGTGCCAGCTCACCAAGTGTAGTGGCTGAAGCTTTCTTT; cdr3_aa: CASSPSVVAEAFF
v_call: TRBV11-1; clone_size: .; cdr3_length: 13; d_call: .; j_call: TRBJ2-2; cdr3_nt: TGTGCCAGCAGCCGCGGCGGCGCCGGGGAGCTGTTTTTT; cdr3_aa: CASSRGGAGELFF
v_call: TRBV19; clone_size: .; cdr3_length: 15; d_call: .; j_call: TRBJ1-2; cdr3_nt: TGTGCCAGTAGATCACCACTACAGGGTTTGTGGAGCTACACCTTC; cdr3_aa: CASRSPLQGLWSYTF
v_call: TRBV6-2/TRBV6-3; clone_size: .; cdr3_length: 15; d_call: .; j_call: TRBJ2-1; cdr3_nt: TGTGCCAGCAGCCCCGAACCTGGACTAAAAAGTGAGCAGTTCTTC; cdr3_aa: CASSPEPGLKSEQFF